This TCR beta chain was obtained from a study of OX40 agonist ivuxolimab in advanced cancers. Overall study: In three patients, partial responses were observed, one with hepatocellular carcinoma and two with cutaneous melanoma.

Clones were read by immunoSEQ multiplex PCR, and TCRdb kept only the in-frame ones, dropping some. The sample contains tens of thousands of clones, 84% of which appear only once. The TCR comes from an adult with an advanced solid tumor such as melanoma, head and neck, liver or kidney cancer. Material: CD4+ or CD8+ T cells sorted from blood, obtained in a trial of the OX40 agonist ivuxolimab.

As DNA, the CDR3 is TGTGCCAGCAGCGACGGGACCCTAATCACACCCCTCCACTTT. This translates into CASSDGTLITPLHF. The chain recombines TRBV9 with TRBJ1-6; weak D call: TRBD1 (5 bases). The CDR3 consists of 14 residues. Germline V lookup: CDR1 SGDLS, CDR2 YYNGEE. Trimming removed 3 bases at V and 11 bases at J, with 15 bases between.